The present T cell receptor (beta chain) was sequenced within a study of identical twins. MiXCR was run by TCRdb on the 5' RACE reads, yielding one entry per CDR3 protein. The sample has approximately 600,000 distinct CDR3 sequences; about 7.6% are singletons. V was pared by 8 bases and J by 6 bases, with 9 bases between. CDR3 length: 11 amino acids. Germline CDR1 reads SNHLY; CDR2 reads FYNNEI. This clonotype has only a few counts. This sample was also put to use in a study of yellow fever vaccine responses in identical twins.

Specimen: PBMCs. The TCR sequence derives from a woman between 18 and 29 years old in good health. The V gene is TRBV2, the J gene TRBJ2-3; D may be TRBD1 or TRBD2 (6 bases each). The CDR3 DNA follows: TGTGCCAGCGGGGGGCGGGATACGCAGTATTTT. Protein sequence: CASGGRDTQYF.